This T cell receptor beta chain was found in a study of blood T cell repertoires in COVID-19. Study information: Both acute and convalescent COVID-19 samples were obtained from the United States, Italy and Spain. The analysed material was cDNA or gDNA that came from T cells, B-cell-depleted T cells, or PBMCs.

The CDR3 loop spans 13 amino acids. The V end lost 0 bases, the J end lost 10 bases, and 10 bases lay between the germline ends. Germline CDR1 is LNHNV and CDR2 is YYDKDF (reference sequence). In the original analysis: Using reference gene primer amplification, nucleated cell counts were estimated. Method: immunoSEQ multiplex PCR; TCRdb's copy keeps in-frame clones and lacks some. V, J and clone size derive from that table, while D and trimming were established from the DNA sequence. The sample includes roughly 93,000 clones, around 87% of them seen just once. Source material: peripheral blood. The receptor was derived from a human donor in a cohort sampled during active COVID-19. The V gene is TRBV15, the J gene TRBJ2-1; D ambiguous. As DNA, the CDR3 is TGTGCCACCAGCAGAGATCGGGTCCACGAGCAGTTCTTC. This codes for CATSRDRVHEQFF.